Below are 16 T cell receptor beta chains sequenced from a single sample in a study of cytomegalovirus exposure and HLA in healthy donors. 13 Jbeta primers and 60 Vbeta primers were used for the PCR. Clones were sequenced by immunoSEQ multiplex PCR, and TCRdb holds only the in-frame ones, with some missing. The profile shows roughly 160,000 clones, about four fifths of them singletons. The sequencing sample was made of PBMCs. The source of these receptors is a woman aged 45-60 years in good health and CMV-seropositive.

V gene TRBV19 combines with J gene TRBJ2-3, with 7 bases lining up with TRBD2. V lost 7 bases and J lost 2; bases outside the gene matches: 6. The length of the CDR3 is 14 residues. CDR1 is LNHDA and CDR2 is SQIVND in the germline V gene (reference sequence). The CDR3 protein is CASTQGLNTDTQYF. The CDR3 nucleotides read TGTGCCAGTACCCAGGGACTAAACACAGATACGCAGTATTTT.

The rearrangement uses TRBV11-2 and TRBJ2-2; weak D call: TRBD1 (5 bases). Germline CDR1 reads SGHAT; CDR2 reads FQNNGV. V was shortened by 0 bases and J by 6 bases, with 17 bases between the two germline ends. This CDR3 is 17 amino acids long. The CDR3 region has the DNA TGTGCCAGCAGCTTAGAAGCCGTAGGGGAATTTCCCGGGGAGCTGTTTTTT. It is translated as CASSLEAVGEFPGELFF.

The chain combines TRBV11-2 with TRBJ2-1; D possibly corresponds to TRBD2 (6 bases). Germline loops: CDR1 SGHAT, CDR2 FQNNGV. Trimming removed 0 bases from V and 2 bases from J, with 14 bases in between. The CDR3 runs 17 residues. CDR3 loop: CASSLDRAGSPYNEQFF. CDR3 bases: TGTGCCAGCAGCTTAGATCGGGCGGGATCCCCCTACAATGAGCAGTTCTTC.

V is TRBV7-9 and J is TRBJ2-7, with D perhaps matching TRBD1 (5 bases). CDR3 length: 14 residues. The germline V gene encodes CDR1 SEHNR and CDR2 FQNEAQ (reference sequence). Between the trimmed V and J ends, which lost 3 bases and 0 bases, there was a span of 9 bases. The CDR3 nucleotides are TGTGCCAGCAGCTTTGACCAGGGCTCCTACGAGCAGTACTTC. This codes for CASSFDQGSYEQYF. The full variable domain, rest sourced from reference TRBV7-9 and TRBJ2-7, is DTGVSQNPRHKITKRGQNVTFRCDPISEHNRLYWYRQTLGQGPEFLTYFQNEAQLEKSRLLSDRFSAERPKGSFSTLEIQRTEQGDSAMYLCASSFDQGSYEQYFGPGTRLTVT.

J is TRBJ1-3 and V is TRBV7-8; tentative D call: TRBD1 (6 bases). Germline V gene lookup returns CDR1 SGHVS and CDR2 FQNEAQ. V was clipped by 1 base and J by 0 bases, with 10 bases between them. The CDR3 sequence is 16 residues long. CDR3: CASSLVQGSSGNTIYF. CDR3 DNA sequence: TGTGCCAGCAGCTTAGTTCAGGGGAGCTCTGGAAACACCATATATTTT.

V usage is TRBV5-1 and J usage is TRBJ1-5; possible D gene TRBD1, 5 bases. V was trimmed by 0 bases and J by 0 bases, leaving 10 bases between them. Germline-derived CDR1 and CDR2 are SGHRS and YFSETQ. The CDR3 extends over 16 amino acids. CDR3 bases: TGCGCCAGCAGCTTGGACGGGGGAAATAGCAATCAGCCCCAGCATTTT. Translating gives CASSLDGGNSNQPQHF.

The genes are TRBV9 and TRBJ1-5; no definite D call. The V and J ends lost 0 bases and 4 bases respectively, with 8 bases between them. CDR1 SGDLS and CDR2 YYNGEE come from the germline V gene. This CDR3 contains 14 residues. For the CDR3, the DNA is TGTGCCAGCAGCGTAGTAGGAGGGAATCAGCCCCAGCATTTT. Its translation is CASSVVGGNQPQHF.

The rearrangement joins TRBV4-2 to TRBJ1-1; no reliable D call. Looked up from germline, CDR1 is LGHNA and CDR2 is YNFKEQ. The V end was cut by 5 bases, the J end by 12 bases, with 16 bases between. The CDR3 sequence is 12 residues long. The CDR3 DNA sequence: TGTGCCAGCAGCTTTTTGTCTGGCGGGACTTTCTTT. This encodes CASSFLSGGTFF.

There are a few counts of this clone. Compared with germline, one end of the junction differs, possibly owing to a read error. The chain has TRBV7-9 and TRBJ2-7, with TRBD2 matching 8 bases. This CDR3 has 13 amino acids. Germline V gene lookup returns CDR1 SEHNR and CDR2 FQNEAQ (reference sequence). The CDR3, as DNA: TGTTCCAGCACCTTCGGGAGGGGGGACGAGCAGTACTTC. Protein sequence: CSSTFGRGDEQYF.

This clone appeared a single time. The chain uses TRBV4-3 and TRBJ2-1; D is uncertain. Deletions cut 0 bases from V and 9 bases from J, with 12 bases between. Germline V gene data show CDR1 as LGHNA and CDR2 as YSLEER. The CDR3 contains 14 residues. CDR3 bases: TGCGCCAGCAGCCAAGATCGCCCACCGGGTGAGCAGTTCTTC. It codes for CASSQDRPPGEQFF.

The chain uses TRBV19 and TRBJ1-1; D is undetermined. CDR1 is LNHDA, CDR2 SQIVND, per germline (reference sequence). The V end was cut by 7 bases, the J end by 11 bases, with 26 bases between. There are 15 residues in the CDR3. CDR3 sequence: CASTPIHSEAERAFF. CDR3 DNA sequence: TGTGCCAGTACCCCCATTCACTCCGAGGCCGAGCGGGCTTTCTTT.

V usage is TRBV10-3 and J usage is TRBJ1-4; D call uncertain. The CDR3 spans 11 residues. The germline gives CDR1 ENHRY, CDR2 SYGVKD. V was shortened by 5 bases and J by 8 bases, with 6 bases between the two germline ends. For the CDR3, the DNA is TGTGCCATCAGTCTACGCGAAAAACTGTTTTTT. Translation gives CAISLREKLFF.

The rearrangement links TRBV13 to TRBJ2-2; TRBD2 might be the D (7 bases). The CDR3 extends over 15 amino acids. Trimming shortened V by 2 bases and J by 4 bases, and 11 bases separated the two germline ends. The germline V gene encodes CDR1 PRHDT and CDR2 FYEKMQ (reference sequence). The CDR3: CASSLRGGGTGELFF. The CDR3 bases are TGTGCCAGCAGCTTAAGGGGGGGCGGCACCGGGGAGCTGTTTTTT.

The chain carries TRBV11-2 and TRBJ2-5, with 7 positions matching TRBD2. The end of the DNA fits TRBJ2-7 better, so the J call may be wrong. The germline V gene encodes CDR1 SGHAT and CDR2 FQNNGV. The CDR3 is 16 residues long. CDR3 residues: CASSLGAGATVYEQYF. The DNA of the CDR3 is TGTGCCAGCAGCTTAGGGGCGGGAGCTACCGTCTACGAGCAGTACTTC.

This chain connects TRBV6-1 to TRBJ2-3; tentative D call: TRBD2 (5 bases). Trimming cost V 6 bases and J 5 bases, with 9 bases left between them. The length of the CDR3 is 12 residues. Germline assignment: CDR1 MNHNS and CDR2 SASEGT. CDR3 nucleotides: TGTGCCAGCAGGGAGGCCGAAGATACGCAGTATTTT. Translating gives CASREAEDTQYF.

J is TRBJ1-4 and V is TRBV5-1; no clear D. The CDR3 runs to 15 residues. Germline CDR1 reads SGHRS; CDR2 reads YFSETQ. Deletions cut 0 bases from V and 1 base from J, with 7 bases between. The CDR3 is CASSLAEGTNEKLFF. Here the CDR3 DNA reads TGCGCCAGCAGCTTGGCCGAGGGAACTAATGAAAAACTGTTTTTT.